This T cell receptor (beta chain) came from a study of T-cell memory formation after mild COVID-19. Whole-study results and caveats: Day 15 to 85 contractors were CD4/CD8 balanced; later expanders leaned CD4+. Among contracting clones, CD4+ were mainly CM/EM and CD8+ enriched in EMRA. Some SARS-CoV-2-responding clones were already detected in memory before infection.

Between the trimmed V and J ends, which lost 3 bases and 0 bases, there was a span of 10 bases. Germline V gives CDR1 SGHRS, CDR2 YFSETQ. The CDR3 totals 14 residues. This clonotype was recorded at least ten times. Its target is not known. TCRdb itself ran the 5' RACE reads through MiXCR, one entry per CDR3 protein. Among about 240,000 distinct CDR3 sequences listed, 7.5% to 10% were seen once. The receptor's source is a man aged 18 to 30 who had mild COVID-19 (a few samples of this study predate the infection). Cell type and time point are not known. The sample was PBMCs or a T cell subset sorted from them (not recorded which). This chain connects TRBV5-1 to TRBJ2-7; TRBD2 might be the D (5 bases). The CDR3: CASSSEGSSYEQYF. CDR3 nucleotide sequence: TGCGCCAGCAGCTCAGAAGGGAGCTCCTACGAGCAGTACTTC.